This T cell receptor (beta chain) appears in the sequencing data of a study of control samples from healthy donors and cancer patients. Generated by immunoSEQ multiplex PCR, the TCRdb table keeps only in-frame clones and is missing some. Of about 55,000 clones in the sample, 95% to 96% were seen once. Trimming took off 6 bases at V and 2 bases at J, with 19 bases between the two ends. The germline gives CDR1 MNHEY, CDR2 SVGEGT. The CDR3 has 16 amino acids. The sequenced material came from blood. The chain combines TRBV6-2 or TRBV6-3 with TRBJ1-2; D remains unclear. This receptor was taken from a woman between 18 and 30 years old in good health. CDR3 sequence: CASRPKSGPRNYGYTF. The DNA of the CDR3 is TGTGCCAGCAGACCTAAATCGGGCCCCAGGAACTATGGCTACACCTTC.